This is a list of T cell receptor beta chains from one sample in a study of response to subunit inactivated influenza vaccine. TCRdb reprocessed the RT-PCR reads via MiXCR and lists one record per CDR3 protein. Here the sample spans 550,000 to 800,000 distinct CDR3 sequences, 15% to 18% being singletons. The sample here was PBMCs from blood, taken 11 to 12 days after vaccination. These receptors originate from a man aged 50 to 60 who received an inactivated influenza vaccine. CDR3s include the opening cysteine and the closing phenylalanine or tryptophan. Clone size is not always given. Where it is, it says once, few, many or a class for expanded clones.

CDR3 length	V gene	clone size	CDR3 protein
14	TRBV9	few	CASSVVSGAGTQYF
17	TRBV28	few	CASSSPGLAGLEDTQYF
13	TRBV11-3	-	CASSPGPDYEQYF
14	TRBV20-1	few	CSAGFPGQGYEQYF
16	TRBV6-5	few	CASSTRQARVQETQYF
13	TRBV5-5	-	CASARISGNTIYF
17	TRBV7-9	-	CASRLSGRDSYQETQYF
14	TRBV2	-	CASSGGGSSYEQYF
14	TRBV5-6	many	CASSLQGIPYEQYF
17	TRBV12-3/TRBV12-4	few	CASSENLHFLSYNEQFF
13	TRBV6-5	-	CASSYSKLGQVYF
12	TRBV5-6	few	CASSLKNYGYTF
15	TRBV20-1	few	CSARDHLAGVDEQYF
17	TRBV5-1	-	CASSLSLRDRGLGEQYF
19	TRBV5-6	few	CASSTHLAGGFRGTDTQYF
14	TRBV7-2	few	CASSLGRRQETQYF
18	TRBV4-3	-	CASSQATGGASGANVLTF
16	TRBV5-6	few	CASSLPRTGGSYGYTF
14	TRBV6-2/TRBV6-3	few	CASSYYPDSYEQYF
17	TRBV9	-	CASSVVDAWADTDTQYF
15	TRBV29-1	-	CSVELPGQGVREQYF
17	TRBV12-3/TRBV12-4	-	CASSERQGYGFFYGYTF
15	TRBV6-5	-	CASSYQQYMNTEAFF
14	TRBV6-1	few	CASKTSATNEKLFF
17	TRBV4-2	-	CASSQDGGLADTGELFF
16	TRBV6-2/TRBV6-3	-	CASSYPGGLLNQPQHF
13	TRBV7-2	few	CASSPSTSVEQFF
14	TRBV20-1	-	CSAATGTGASRLFF
12	TRBV20-1	-	CSATSGNTEAFF
14	TRBV3-1	many	CASSQETLYAEAFF
13	TRBV30	-	CAWNFEEYNEQFF
13	TRBV5-5	-	CASSLMAGTEAFF
13	TRBV20-1	few	CSARGPFGDTQYF
14	TRBV27	-	CASSLYSTNEKLFF
12	TRBV28	few	CASSWRNQPQHF
15	TRBV4-2	few	CASSQEGQGGYGYTF
15	TRBV28	few	CASRGYGSGANVLTF
16	TRBV20-1	few	CSATPGSGIITGELFF
15	TRBV10-1	-	CARPTSDPNTGELFF
15	TRBV6-2/TRBV6-3	many	CASIQRREGRNEQFF
15	TRBV29-1	-	CSVGTPQGSSYEQYF
13	TRBV7-8	-	CASSYPGPYEQYF
14	TRBV7-2	-	CASSFHKGFDTQYF
14	TRBV5-5	few	CASTVSGSPDTQYF
15	TRBV7-9	few	CASSASGTGNSPLHF
17	TRBV7-2	-	CASSLGGRMSSYNEQFF